The clone carrying this T cell receptor beta chain showed up many times. Trimming took 5 bases from V and 2 from J, leaving 7 bases between them. The CDR3 has 12 residues. The V gene's germline CDR1 is DFQATT and CDR2 SNEGSKA (reference sequence). TCRdb itself ran the 5' RACE reads through MiXCR, one entry per CDR3 protein. The table includes about 19,000 distinct CDR3 sequences, less than 5% detected once. This specimen belongs to a study of early T cells in non-severe SARS-CoV-2 infection. This sequence joins TRBV20-1 and TRBJ1-5; D remains unclear. The TCR originated in an adult who was a healthcare worker with PCR-confirmed SARS-CoV-2 infection or an uninfected control (not recorded which). Sequenced input: whole blood. Here the CDR3 reads CSAARGNQPQHF. CDR3 coding DNA: TGCAGTGCTGCCCGGGGCAATCAGCCCCAGCATTTT.